This TCR beta chain stems from a study of blood T cells in healthy people across ages (dated by TCRdb to between 2014 and 2017). Regarding the complete study: In model experiments, template switching captured about one uniquely barcoded TCR beta cDNA molecule for every two T cells. Using deep sequencing normalized with unique cDNA molecular identifiers, the study measured how TCR beta repertoire diversity changes with age. To avoid experimental bias, donors of different ages were randomly spread across the sequencing lanes. The donors were divided into four age groups: young (average around 17 years), middle-aged (about 39), aged (about 60) and long-lived (about 79). Using the same blood draw, the study looked at two additional independent replicas of 1 million unique cDNA reads for two donors, one aged 18 to 30 and the other aged 80 or older.

Beyond this particular receptor, the publication reports: Because profiling used bulk unsorted PBMCs, naive and antigen-experienced compartments could not be compared conclusively. Total diversity estimates from one million sequenced T cells were considered lower bounds and underestimates. Compared with the aged group, the long-lived group had more naive CD4+ T cells, fewer expanded clones and increased TCR diversity, a pattern suggesting age selection. The CMV infection status of donors was not known, potentially confounding age-related changes in expanded clonotypes. Observed TCR beta diversity correlated strongly with the percentage of naive T cells measured by flow cytometry. As age increased, observed TCR beta diversity per million T cells dropped in a roughly linear way, and a significant reduction was already evident by age 40.

Library generation was performed with 5' RACE. Data came from an Illumina HiSeq 2500. The second PCR ran for about 7 to 11 cycles and used a J-beta primer mix along with a sample-barcoded 5' primer. A template-switch 5' adaptor carrying 12 random nucleotides introduced a unique molecular identifier onto each TCR beta cDNA molecule. Each sample yielded at least 3 million CDR3-containing paired-end reads. First-strand cDNA synthesis was performed from all RNA using the Mint cDNA synthesis kit, with priming by a TRBC-specific oligonucleotide. Following uracil-DNA glycosylase treatment, all cDNA underwent a first 18-cycle PCR with the universal primers M1SS and BC2_uni_R. The source study handled its data this way. For normalization, 1 million high-quality reads were randomly selected from each sample, with every read carrying a distinct molecular identifier. Instead of being binned into consensus sequences, reads that shared molecular identifiers were thrown out. MiTCR, run with a Q25 quality threshold and the strictest error-elimination algorithm, handled CDR3 identification, clonotype clustering and error correction. Lower-bound total TCR beta diversity was estimated with a nonparametric unseen species model using Euler transformation. TCRdb reanalyzed the raw reads on its own, using fastp at Q25 for trimming and MiXCR for clone calling, and kept in-frame beta chains. Under each unique CDR3 protein, matching rows form one entry showing the most common genes and DNA. These V and J calls derive from TCRdb rather than the authors' analysis. The sample records approximately 800,000 distinct CDR3 sequences, about half of which are singletons. The top ten constitute around 18% of the sample.

Systemically healthy Caucasian individuals from Russia, 39 in total and aged 6 to 90 years, were included as donors. Each donor gave about 10 milliliters of peripheral blood, drawn into EDTA-treated Vacutainer tubes. Ficoll-Paque density-gradient centrifugation was used to isolate PBMCs, with at least 6 million obtained per sample. Trizol reagent was used to extract total RNA from the PBMCs, yielding at least 6 micrograms per sample. For every donor, an aliquot of PBMCs went through flow cytometry to measure the percentages of naive CD45RAhigh/CD27high T cells. A remark on this clonotype: What antigen it recognizes has not been identified. Within one base of it there is no much larger clone, and no base qualities were kept.

The junction shows trimming of 7 bases on V and 8 bases on J, and the gene matches do not reach 8 bases of it. Including the terminal cysteine and phenylalanine, the CDR3 comprises 14 residues. The entry retains the CDR3 DNA only, 42 bases that are in frame from base 1. This chain is built from TRBV12-3 or TRBV12-4 and TRBJ1-4, with 9 junctional bases fitting TRBD1. Sequencing was done on a sample of blood. The receptor was isolated from a man older than 75 in good health. CDR3 reads: CASKPGDRDEKLFF. The base sequence is TGTGCCAGCAAGCCCGGGGACAGGGACGAAAAACTGTTTTTT.